The 2 T cell receptor beta chains below were found in one sample sequenced in a study of human T cells and chemical hapten exposure. Time point given: patch test 1, 2 weeks after DPC sensitization. The treatment here: therapeutic diphenylcyclopropenone sensitization with weekly scalp DPC. TCRdb fed the RACE reads into MiXCR, producing one record per CDR3 protein. The table shows roughly 180,000 distinct CDR3 sequences, with about 22% occurring only once. The input for sequencing was whole blood, taken in connection with sensitization to the hapten diphenylcyclopropenone (DPC). The source is a woman in her forties or fifties with alopecia areata. Some clones in this sample may be carry-over from other donors' samples.

J is TRBJ1-5 and V is TRBV12-3 or TRBV12-4; tentatively, D is TRBD1 (5 bases). With 6 bases removed from V and 7 bases from J, the gap between germline ends came to 19 bases. CDR3 size: 15 residues. CDR3 in amino acids: CASSLTSEGRQPQHF. In DNA form, the CDR3 reads TGTGCCAGCAGCCTAACCTCGGAGGGGCGACAGCCCCAGCATTTT.

The chain employs TRBV10-2 and TRBJ2-3; 10 nucleotides line up with TRBD2. V lost 3 bases to trimming and J lost 8 bases; unmatched junction nucleotides: 8. Germline V lookup: CDR1 WSHSY, CDR2 SAAADI. This CDR3 is 15 amino acids long. This chain's CDR3 is CASSELAGSSLTQYF. DNA for the CDR3: TGCGCCAGCAGTGAACTAGCGGGAAGTTCACTTACGCAGTATTTT.